The 6 T cell receptor beta chains given below trace back to one sample, sequenced in a study of CD8 T cells in Susac syndrome. RNA was extracted with the RNeasy kit, and a quantity of roughly 0.45 to 1 ug was reverse transcribed using random hexamers. TCRdb re-called the immunoSEQ multiplex PCR reads through MiXCR, storing one row per CDR3 protein. This sample has under 200,000 distinct CDR3 sequences, with 85% to 95% found just once. The specimen was CD8+ T cells from PBMCs. All receptors derive from a human donor with multiple sclerosis.

This chain joins TRBV29-1 and TRBJ2-7; no clear D gene. The germline V and J ends were trimmed by 5 bases and 6 bases, with 17 bases remaining between them. The CDR3 loop spans 13 amino acids. From germline, CDR1 is SQVTM and CDR2 ANQGSEA. The CDR3 sequence: CSVYTLEDFEQYF. CDR3 in DNA: TGCAGCGTTTACACCCTAGAGGATTTCGAGCAGTACTTC.

CDR3 residues: CAMWTGVYEQYF. The DNA for the CDR3 is TGTGCCATGTGGACAGGGGTCTACGAGCAGTACTTC. This chain joins TRBV10-3 and TRBJ2-7, with 9 positions matching TRBD1. The CDR3 is made up of 12 amino acids. With 9 bases clipped from V and 3 bases from J, the junction kept 3 bases outside the gene matches. From germline, CDR1 is ENHRY and CDR2 SYGVKD.

Points on this clonotype: An end of the junction does not agree with germline; a read error may underlie this. This chain joins TRBV13 and TRBJ1-2; 10 bases fit TRBD1. The CDR3 contains 12 residues. Germline V gene lookup returns CDR1 PRHDT and CDR2 FYEKMQ (reference sequence). The CDR3 region has the DNA TGTGCCAGCAGCCCAGACAGGGGGCGAGAATACTTC. Translated: CASSPDRGREYF.

This chain links TRBV13 with TRBJ1-5; possible D gene TRBD1, 6 bases. CDR3 length: 12 amino acids. Germline values: CDR1 PRHDT, CDR2 FYEKMQ (reference sequence). V dropped 5 bases and J dropped 7 bases, with 9 bases sitting between them. CDR3 nucleotide sequence: TGTGCCAGCAGCGTACAGGGACAGCCCCAGCATTTT. Translating it yields CASSVQGQPQHF.

The chain is built from TRBV13 and TRBJ2-1; a possible D gene is TRBD1 (5 bases). Germline V gene sequence: CDR1 PRHDT, CDR2 FYEKMQ (reference sequence). V dropped 2 bases and J dropped 9 bases, with 11 bases sitting between them. CDR3 length: 13 residues. The CDR3 DNA sequence: TGTGCCAGCAGCTTATTAGGGGTCCCTGAGCAGTTCTTC. Its translation: CASSLLGVPEQFF.

This sequence joins TRBV20-1 and TRBJ2-1; a possible D gene is TRBD2 (6 bases). Trimming stripped 6 bases from V and 0 bases from J, with 21 bases between. Germline CDR1 DFQATT, CDR2 SNEGSKA (reference sequence). The CDR3 is 17 amino acids. The CDR3 coding sequence is TGCAGTGCCACGGACTACCCTGGAATTAACTCCTACAATGAGCAGTTCTTC. It translates to CSATDYPGINSYNEQFF.